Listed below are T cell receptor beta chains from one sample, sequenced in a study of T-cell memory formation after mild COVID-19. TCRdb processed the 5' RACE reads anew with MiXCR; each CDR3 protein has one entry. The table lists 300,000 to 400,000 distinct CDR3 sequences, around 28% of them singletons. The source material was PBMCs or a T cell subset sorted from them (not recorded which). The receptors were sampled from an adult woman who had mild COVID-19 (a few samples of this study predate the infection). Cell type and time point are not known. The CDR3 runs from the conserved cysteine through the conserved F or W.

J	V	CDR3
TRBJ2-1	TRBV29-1	CSVQGSLRANEQFF
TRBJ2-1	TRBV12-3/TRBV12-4	CASSFQLVLDEQFF
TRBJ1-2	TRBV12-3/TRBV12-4	CASAPFSVYYGYTF
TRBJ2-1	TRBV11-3	CASSLEGGLSSYNEQFF
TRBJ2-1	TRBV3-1	CASSQPNPAGLYF
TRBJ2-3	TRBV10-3	CAILAGGTDTQYF
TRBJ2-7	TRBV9	CASSQLAGGPVEQYF
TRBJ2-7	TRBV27	CASSSGTSAYEQYF
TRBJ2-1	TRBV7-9	CASRPGKGVSYNEQFF
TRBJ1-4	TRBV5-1	CASSPFGSPNEKLFF
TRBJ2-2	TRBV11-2	CASSLTYRQGPGLTGELFF
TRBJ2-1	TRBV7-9	CANLRLAVYNEQFF
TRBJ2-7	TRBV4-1	CASSQDGQDTYEQYF
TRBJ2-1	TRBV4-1	CASSPRGPASNEQFF
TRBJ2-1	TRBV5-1	CASSLLSRVGNEQFF
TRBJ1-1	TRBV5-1	CASSLVAADTEAFF
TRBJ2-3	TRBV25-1	CASSAGLAGGSSTDTQYF
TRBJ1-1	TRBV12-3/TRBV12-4	CASSPIGTLTNTEAFF
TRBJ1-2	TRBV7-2	CASSYGDSGVYGYTF
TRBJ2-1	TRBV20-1	CSARDGRGVAEQFF
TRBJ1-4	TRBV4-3	CASSQSQGSNEKLFF
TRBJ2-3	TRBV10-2	CASSGGLVDTQYF
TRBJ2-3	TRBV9	CASSFRTGVEDTQYF
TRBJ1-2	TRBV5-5	CASSSGTGLTYGYTF
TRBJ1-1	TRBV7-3	CASSLIPTRGVGTEAFF
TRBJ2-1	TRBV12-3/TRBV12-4	CASSLGIGGGNNEQFF
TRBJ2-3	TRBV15	CATSARSSGGANTQYF